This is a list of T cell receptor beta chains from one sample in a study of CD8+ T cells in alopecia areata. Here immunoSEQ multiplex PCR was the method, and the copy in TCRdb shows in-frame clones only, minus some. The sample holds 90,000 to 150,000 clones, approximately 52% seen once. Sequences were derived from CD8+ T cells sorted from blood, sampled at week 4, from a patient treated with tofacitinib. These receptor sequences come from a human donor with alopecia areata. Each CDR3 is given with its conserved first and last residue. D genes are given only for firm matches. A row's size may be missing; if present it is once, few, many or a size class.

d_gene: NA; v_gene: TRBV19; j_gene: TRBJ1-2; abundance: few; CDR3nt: TGTGCCAGTAGTATAGCACCGACAGCCAACTATGGCTACACCTTC; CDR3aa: CASSIAPTANYGYTF
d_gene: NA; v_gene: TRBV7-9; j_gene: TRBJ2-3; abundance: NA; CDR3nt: TGTGCCAGCAGCTTAGAGGTCACAGATACGCAGTATTTT; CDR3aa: CASSLEVTDTQYF
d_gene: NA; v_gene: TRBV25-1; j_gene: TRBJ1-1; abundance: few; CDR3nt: TGTGCCAGCAGTGACGGACCGAGCCCTGAAGCTTTCTTT; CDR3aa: CASSDGPSPEAFF
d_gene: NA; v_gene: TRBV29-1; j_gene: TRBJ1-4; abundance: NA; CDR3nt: TGCAGCGGGGGGCTGGGTGAAAAACTGTTTTTT; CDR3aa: CSGGLGEKLFF
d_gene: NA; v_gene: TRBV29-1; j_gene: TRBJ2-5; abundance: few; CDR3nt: TGCAGCGTTGTCCAAGAGACCCAGTACTTC; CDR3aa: CSVVQETQYF
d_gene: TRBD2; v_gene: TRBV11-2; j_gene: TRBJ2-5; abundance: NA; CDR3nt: TGTGCCAGCAGCTCGTGGGGAGGGGATGGAGAGACCCAGTACTTC; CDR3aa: CASSSWGGDGETQYF
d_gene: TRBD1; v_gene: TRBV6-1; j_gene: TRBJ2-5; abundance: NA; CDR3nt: TGTGCCAGCAGTGAAATGGTGGGACAGCAAGAGACCCAGTACTTC; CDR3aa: CASSEMVGQQETQYF
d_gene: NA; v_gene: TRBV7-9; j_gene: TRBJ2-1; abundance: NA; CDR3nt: TGTGCCAGCAGCTTAGCGCAGGAGAGACAGTTCTTC; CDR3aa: CASSLAQERQFF
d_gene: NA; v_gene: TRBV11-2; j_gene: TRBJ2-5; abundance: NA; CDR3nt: TGTGCCAGCAGCTTATTGGCAGGGGCGAAAGAGACCCAGTACTTC; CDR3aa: CASSLLAGAKETQYF
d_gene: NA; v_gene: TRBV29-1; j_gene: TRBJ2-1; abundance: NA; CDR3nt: TGCAGCGTTGTACCACACGCGCACAATGAGCAGTTCTTC; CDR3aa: CSVVPHAHNEQFF
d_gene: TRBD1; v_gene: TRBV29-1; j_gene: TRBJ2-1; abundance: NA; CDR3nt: TGCAGCGTTGAGGACGTACGGACAGGGGGTGTAGGTCACAATGAGCAGTTCTTC; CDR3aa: CSVEDVRTGGVGHNEQFF
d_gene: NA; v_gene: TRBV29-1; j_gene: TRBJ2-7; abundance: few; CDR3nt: TGCAGCGTCGACGGGGGCGGTTTCTACGAGCAGTACTTC; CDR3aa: CSVDGGGFYEQYF
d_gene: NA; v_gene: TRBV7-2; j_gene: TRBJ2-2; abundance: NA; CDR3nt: TGTGCCAGCAGCTTAGGGGTCCGGGACACCTACACCGGGGAGCTGTTTTTT; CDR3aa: CASSLGVRDTYTGELFF
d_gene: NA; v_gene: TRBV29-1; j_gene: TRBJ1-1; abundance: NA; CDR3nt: TGCAGCGTTGCCGGCGGGGGTTGGGCTTTCTTT; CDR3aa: CSVAGGGWAFF